The rows below give T cell receptor beta chains drawn from one sample of a study of OX40 agonist ivuxolimab in advanced cancers. The repertoire was sequenced with immunoSEQ multiplex PCR; TCRdb's copy has only in-frame clones and lacks some. The sample yields approximately 74,000 clones, roughly four fifths seen once. The source was CD4+ or CD8+ T cells sorted from blood, collected in a trial of the OX40 agonist ivuxolimab. The receptors stem from an adult with an advanced solid tumor such as melanoma, head and neck, liver or kidney cancer. The CDR3 runs from the conserved cysteine through the conserved F or W. Fields, in order: J gene, V gene, clone size, D gene, CDR3 protein, CDR3 DNA. A D gene is named only where the DNA matches it firmly. Some rows mark clone size as missing; the rest say once, few, many or name a class of expanded clone.

TRBJ1-6,TRBV6-1,-,-,CASRGDGNSPLHF,TGTGCCAGCAGGGGCGATGGTAATTCACCCCTCCACTTT
TRBJ1-1,TRBV29-1,few,TRBD1,CSVEGAQGADTEAFF,TGCAGCGTTGAGGGGGCACAGGGGGCGGACACTGAAGCTTTCTTT
TRBJ2-1,TRBV5-5,-,-,CASSQDRYNEQFF,TGTGCCAGCAGCCAGGACAGATACAATGAGCAGTTCTTC
TRBJ2-2,TRBV9,-,-,CASSKGSRLNTGELFF,TGTGCCAGCAGTAAAGGAAGTCGCCTAAACACCGGGGAGCTGTTTTTT
TRBJ2-1,TRBV9,-,-,CASARGYRGSYNEQFF,TGTGCCAGCGCCAGAGGCTACCGGGGCTCCTACAATGAGCAGTTCTTC
TRBJ2-3,TRBV5-1,few,-,CASSFWGRDTQYF,TGCGCCAGCAGCTTCTGGGGAAGAGATACGCAGTATTTT
TRBJ2-5,TRBV2,-,TRBD1,CASRPSGQGIETQYF,TGTGCCAGCAGGCCTTCGGGACAGGGTATCGAGACCCAGTACTTC
TRBJ1-1,TRBV7-9,-,TRBD1,CASSPGQGMTEAFF,TGTGCCAGCAGCCCGGGACAGGGTATGACTGAAGCTTTCTTT
TRBJ1-5,TRBV7-2,-,-,CASSSSSNQPQHF,TGTGCCAGCAGCTCAAGTAGCAATCAGCCCCAGCATTTT
TRBJ2-3,TRBV29-1,few,-,CSASGSTDTQYF,TGCAGCGCCTCCGGGAGCACAGATACGCAGTATTTT
TRBJ2-3,TRBV19,-,-,CASSFGPHTDTQYF,TGTGCCAGTAGTTTCGGACCCCACACAGATACGCAGTATTTT
TRBJ2-7,TRBV4-1,-,-,CASSQDLYEQYF,TGCGCCAGCAGCCAAGATCTATACGAGCAGTACTTC
TRBJ2-7,TRBV5-4,-,-,CASSHDTHYEQYF,TGTGCCAGCAGCCATGATACACACTACGAGCAGTACTTC
TRBJ2-3,TRBV5-1,-,-,CASSLAGRTDTQYF,TGCGCCAGCAGCTTGGCCGGCCGGACAGATACGCAGTATTTT
TRBJ2-2,TRBV4-1,once,TRBD1,CASSHAGTGSGELFF,TGCGCCAGCAGCCATGCCGGGACAGGTTCCGGGGAGCTGTTTTTT
TRBJ1-5,TRBV6-1,-,-,CASSGHISNQPQHF,TGTGCCAGCAGTGGCCACATTAGCAATCAGCCCCAGCATTTT
TRBJ1-3,TRBV10-3,-,-,CATQDRFSGNTIYF,TGTGCCACCCAGGACAGATTCTCTGGAAACACCATATATTTT
TRBJ1-2,TRBV6-5,few,-,CASRGSTGNYGYTF,TGTGCCAGCAGGGGATCCACAGGGAACTATGGCTACACCTTC
TRBJ2-1,TRBV5-4,once,TRBD2,CASSWDYASYNEQFF,TGTGCCAGCAGCTGGGACTACGCCTCCTACAATGAGCAGTTCTTC
TRBJ1-6,TRBV6-5,-,-,CASSYRSNSPLHF,TGTGCCAGCAGCTACCGTAGTAATTCACCCCTCCACTTT
TRBJ2-2,TRBV6-1,-,-,CASSERGTQAHTGELFF,TGTGCCAGCAGTGAGCGTGGGACCCAAGCCCACACCGGGGAGCTGTTTTTT
TRBJ2-5,TRBV1,-,-,CTSNRASGGAQETQYF,TGCACCAGCAACCGAGCTAGCGGGGGGGCCCAAGAGACCCAGTACTTC
TRBJ2-3,TRBV5-4,-,-,CASSFVDQGRDTQYF,TGTGCCAGCAGCTTCGTGGACCAGGGCCGGGATACGCAGTATTTT
TRBJ2-7,TRBV9,-,-,CASSPKGGARLLGEQYF,TGTGCCAGCAGCCCAAAAGGGGGGGCGCGGCTTCTAGGGGAGCAGTACTTC
TRBJ2-3,TRBV10-3,once,-,CAICGSLTASSTDTQYF,TGTGCCATCTGTGGGTCATTAACGGCATCTAGCACAGATACGCAGTATTTT
TRBJ2-7,TRBV2,-,-,CASRPTDSSYEQYF,TGTGCCAGCCGTCCGACGGATAGCTCCTACGAGCAGTACTTC
TRBJ2-7,TRBV28,-,-,CASSLGSWEDEQYF,TGTGCCAGCAGTTTAGGCAGCTGGGAGGACGAGCAGTACTTC
TRBJ2-3,TRBV5-1,-,-,CASSLLGAQGTDTQYF,TGCGCCAGCAGCTTATTGGGGGCTCAGGGCACAGATACGCAGTATTTT
TRBJ2-7,TRBV13,-,-,CASSLGGVTYEQYF,TGTGCCAGCAGCTTAGGCGGGGTCACCTACGAGCAGTACTTC
TRBJ1-4,TRBV7-2,-,-,CASSPNGGSEKLFF,TGTGCCAGCAGCCCAAACGGGGGGTCAGAAAAACTGTTTTTT
TRBJ2-3,TRBV14,few,TRBD1,CASSFDRAMASTQYF,TGTGCCAGCAGCTTCGACAGGGCAATGGCGAGTACGCAGTATTTT
TRBJ2-6,TRBV11-2,-,-,CASSLGVFSGANVLTF,TGTGCCAGCAGCTTAGGAGTCTTCTCTGGGGCCAACGTCCTGACTTTC
TRBJ1-1,TRBV9,-,-,CASSVGRIGTEAFF,TGTGCCAGCAGCGTCGGAAGGATTGGGACTGAAGCTTTCTTT
TRBJ1-1,TRBV29-1,few,TRBD1,CSPRPWTGEAFF,TGCAGCCCCCGACCCTGGACAGGCGAAGCTTTCTTT
TRBJ2-7,TRBV7-2,-,TRBD2,CASSLGPSGTSAIYEQYF,TGTGCCAGCAGCTTAGGGCCTAGCGGGACAAGTGCAATCTACGAGCAGTACTTC
TRBJ1-5,TRBV5-6,few,TRBD1,CASSEWTGPNQPQHF,TGTGCCAGCAGCGAATGGACAGGGCCCAATCAGCCCCAGCATTTT
TRBJ2-1,TRBV2,once,-,CASSDNGQPYNEQFF,TGTGCCAGCAGTGATAATGGACAGCCGTACAATGAGCAGTTCTTC
TRBJ2-1,TRBV28,-,-,CASSFYNEQFF,TGTGCCAGCAGTTTCTACAATGAGCAGTTCTTC
TRBJ2-1,TRBV5-3,-,TRBD2,CARSLSGLAGRYNEQFF,TGTGCCAGAAGCCTATCCGGACTAGCGGGACGCTACAATGAGCAGTTCTTC
TRBJ2-5,TRBV2,-,-,CASSVRERETQYF,TGTGCCAGCAGTGTCCGGGAGAGGGAGACCCAGTACTTC
TRBJ1-2,TRBV28,once,-,CASSLKLWTGVDKTLGHGYTF,TGTGCCAGCAGTCTAAAGCTGTGGACTGGAGTGGACAAGACCCTAGGCCATGGCTACACCTTC
TRBJ1-4,TRBV6-1,once,TRBD1,CASNKDRTNEKLFF,TGTGCCAGCAACAAGGACAGGACTAATGAAAAACTGTTTTTT
TRBJ2-6,TRBV6-1,-,-,CASSELSSGANVLTF,TGTGCCAGCAGTGAACTAAGCTCTGGGGCCAACGTCCTGACTTTC
TRBJ1-1,TRBV10-3,-,TRBD1,CAISSGDRPNTEAFF,TGTGCCATCAGCTCAGGGGACAGACCGAACACTGAAGCTTTCTTT
TRBJ1-6,TRBV28,once,TRBD1,CASSWGQGLNSRSPLHF,TGTGCCAGCAGTTGGGGACAGGGTTTAAATTCTAGGTCACCCCTCCACTTT
TRBJ1-1,TRBV18,-,-,CASSPGLNTEAFF,TGTGCCAGCTCACCGGGGCTGAACACTGAAGCTTTCTTT
TRBJ2-2,TRBV5-1,-,TRBD1,CASSLAGTGNTGELFF,TGCGCCAGCAGCTTGGCCGGGACAGGGAACACCGGGGAGCTGTTTTTT
TRBJ2-5,TRBV19,-,-,CASSSLLLQETQYF,TGTGCCAGTAGTTCCTTACTACTACAAGAGACCCAGTACTTC
TRBJ1-6,TRBV28,-,-,CASSLGSGGADYNSPLHF,TGTGCCAGCAGCCTAGGGTCGGGGGGCGCGGACTATAATTCACCCCTCCACTTT
TRBJ2-1,TRBV11-3,-,-,CASSLKAGAGYNEQFF,TGTGCCAGCAGCTTAAAGGCGGGGGCCGGGTACAATGAGCAGTTCTTC
TRBJ2-1,TRBV9,-,TRBD2,CASSVDPAGGSYNEQFF,TGTGCCAGCAGCGTAGATCCCGCGGGAGGCTCCTACAATGAGCAGTTCTTC
TRBJ1-2,TRBV6-1,few,TRBD1,CASSVGRTGGPSNYGYTF,TGTGCCAGCAGTGTGGGTAGGACAGGCGGTCCCTCTAACTATGGCTACACCTTC
TRBJ2-7,TRBV11-1,-,TRBD1,CASSRITTGKSYEQYF,TGTGCCAGCAGCAGAATCACGACAGGGAAGTCCTACGAGCAGTACTTC
TRBJ1-4,TRBV27,-,-,CASSFSKGYEKLFF,TGTGCCAGCAGTTTTTCAAAGGGTTATGAAAAACTGTTTTTT
TRBJ2-7,TRBV18,-,-,CASSPSWGRYEQYF,TGTGCCAGCTCACCGTCCTGGGGCCGCTACGAGCAGTACTTC